These 15 T cell receptor beta chains were sequenced from one sample in a study of early T cells in non-severe SARS-CoV-2 infection. Using its own MiXCR run on the 5' RACE reads, TCRdb lists one record per CDR3 protein. The sample has 70,000 to 75,000 distinct CDR3 sequences, roughly 12% seen once. The sample comprised whole blood. Every receptor here comes from an adult who was a healthcare worker with PCR-confirmed SARS-CoV-2 infection or an uninfected control (not recorded which).

In its sample, this clonotype was seen a few times. The chain combines TRBV7-9 with TRBJ2-5; D is unclear. The germline V gene has CDR1 SEHNR and CDR2 FQNEAQ (reference sequence). CDR3 length: 17 amino acids. V was pared by 1 base and J by 0 bases, with 15 bases between. CDR3 sequence reads: CASSLVSFVQNQETQYF. CDR3 nucleotide sequence: TGTGCCAGCAGCTTAGTATCATTCGTACAGAACCAAGAGACCCAGTACTTC.

This clonotype was observed many times. This chain joins TRBV29-1 and TRBJ2-3; unclear D gene. The V end lost 3 bases, the J end lost 6 bases, and 4 bases lay between the germline ends. Germline V gene data show CDR1 as SQVTM and CDR2 as ANQGSEA. The CDR3 length is 10 residues. In DNA form, the CDR3 reads TGCAGCGTTGATCTCGATACGCAGTATTTT. As protein: CSVDLDTQYF.

This clonotype was seen repeatedly, ten times or more. The V and J genes are TRBV6-2 or TRBV6-3 and TRBJ2-4; D is unclear. Germline CDR1 MNHEY, CDR2 SVGEGT. This CDR3 has 12 residues. V was clipped by 4 bases and J by 5 bases, with 6 bases between them. CDR3 in amino acids: CASSSNQNIQYF. CDR3 DNA: TGTGCCAGCAGTTCGAATCAAAACATTCAGTACTTC.

The chain recombines TRBV12-3 or TRBV12-4 with TRBJ2-3; 8 bases map to TRBD2. V shed 2 bases, J shed 6 bases, and the junction held 4 bases outside the gene matches. This CDR3 contains 14 residues. The CDR3 DNA sequence: TGTGCCAGCAGTTTACTCACGGGGGGGGATACGCAGTATTTT. Translation gives CASSLLTGGDTQYF.

The rearrangement uses TRBV15 and TRBJ2-7; the D call may be TRBD1 or TRBD2 (5 bases each). The CDR3 is 15 residues long. V was pared by 0 bases and J by 0 bases, with 9 bases between. Germline CDR1 and CDR2: LNHNV and YYDKDF (reference sequence). The CDR3: CATSRDTGASYEQYF. CDR3 coding DNA: TGTGCCACCAGCAGAGATACCGGGGCCTCCTACGAGCAGTACTTC.

This clonotype was detected only a few times. The gene calls are TRBV20-1 and TRBJ2-7, with a possible D match to TRBD1 (6 bases). Germline CDR1 is DFQATT and CDR2 is SNEGSKA (reference sequence). The CDR3 is 16 amino acids. Trimming pared 2 bases from V and 7 bases from J, leaving 24 bases between. In DNA form, the CDR3 reads TGCAGTGCTAGATCCCTAAAGATTTTTGGGGGCTTTGAGCAGTACTTC. Translated: CSARSLKIFGGFEQYF.

The sample holds a few counts of this clonotype. The gene calls are TRBV25-1 and TRBJ2-2; 10 bases are shared with TRBD1. The germline V gene encodes CDR1 MGHDK and CDR2 SYGVNS. V trimming: 3 bases; J trimming: 5 bases; junction bases outside the gene matches: 6. This CDR3 contains 16 residues. The CDR3 bases are TGTGCCAGCAGTGATTGGGACAGGGGCTCGACCGGGGAGCTGTTTTTT. This codes for CASSDWDRGSTGELFF. The full variable domain, rest sourced from reference TRBV25-1 and TRBJ2-2, is EADIYQTPRYLVIGTGKKITLECSQTMGHDKMYWYQQDPGMELHLIHYSYGVNSTEKGDLSSESTVSRIRTEHFPLTLESARPSHTSQYLCASSDWDRGSTGELFFGEGSRLTVL.

This clonotype was seen a handful of times. The chain recombines TRBV19 with TRBJ1-5, with TRBD1 identical over 8 bases. The CDR3 consists of 15 residues. CDR1 LNHDA and CDR2 SQIVND come from the germline V gene (reference sequence). V shed 4 bases and J 7 bases; nucleotides not matched to a gene: 9. The CDR3 loop is CASSRRTGKEQPQHF. The CDR3 bases are TGTGCCAGTAGTAGACGGACAGGGAAGGAGCAGCCCCAGCATTTT.

In this sample, this clonotype turned up many times. V gene TRBV12-3 or TRBV12-4 combines with J gene TRBJ2-5; D unclear. The CDR3 loop spans 11 amino acids. Trimming stripped 5 bases from V and 5 bases from J, with 6 bases between. CDR3 in DNA: TGTGCCAGCAGTCGATCGGAGACCCAGTACTTC. Amino acids: CASSRSETQYF.

This clonotype turned up a few times. V gene TRBV4-1 combines with J gene TRBJ2-3; D may correspond to TRBD1 or TRBD2 (5 bases each). This CDR3 comprises 16 residues. The V and J ends lost 3 bases and 3 bases respectively, with 16 bases between them. The germline gives CDR1 MGHRA, CDR2 YSYEKL. The CDR3 reads CASSHPGDRMTDTQYF. CDR3 DNA sequence: TGCGCCAGCAGCCACCCCGGGGACCGGATGACAGATACGCAGTATTTT.

This clonotype has a count of ten or more. The V and J genes are TRBV4-1 and TRBJ1-1; D unresolved. V gave up 1 base and J gave up 2 bases, with 8 bases separating them. The CDR3 runs to 14 residues. Germline V lookup: CDR1 MGHRA, CDR2 YSYEKL. This chain's CDR3 is CASSQGTYNTEAFF. DNA of the CDR3: TGCGCCAGCAGCCAAGGGACCTATAACACTGAAGCTTTCTTT.

This clonotype was observed at least ten times. The rearrangement links TRBV5-1 to TRBJ1-2; D gene ambiguous. CDR3 length: 13 residues. V was clipped by 4 bases and J by 3 bases, with 10 bases between them. Germline V gene sequence: CDR1 SGHRS, CDR2 YFSETQ. CDR3 protein: CASSLNGDYGYTF. The CDR3 DNA reads TGCGCCAGCAGCCTGAATGGGGACTATGGCTACACCTTC. Complete variable domain (other parts from reference TRBV5-1 and TRBJ1-2): KAGVTQTPRYLIKTRGQQVTLSCSPISGHRSVSWYQQTPGQGLQFLFEYFSETQRNKGNFPGRFSGRQFSNSRSEMNVSTLELGDSALYLCASSLNGDYGYTFGSGTRLTVV.

This clonotype was counted between two and nine times. The chain has TRBV3-1 and TRBJ2-7, with 7 bases identical to TRBD1. The CDR3 runs 14 residues. Trimming removed 3 bases from V and 1 base from J; junction bases left unmatched: 3. Germline loops: CDR1 LGHDT, CDR2 YNNKEL (reference sequence). CDR3 sequence: CASSQPGQSYEQYF. The CDR3 bases are TGTGCCAGCAGCCAGCCGGGACAGTCCTACGAGCAGTACTTC.

This clonotype was detected a few times. This chain connects TRBV5-1 to TRBJ2-2, with D unresolved. There are 13 residues in the CDR3. V lost 0 bases to trimming and J lost 4 bases, with 4 bases between them. CDR1 and CDR2 (germline): SGHRS, YFSETQ. The CDR3 coding sequence is TGCGCCAGCAGCTTGGAGGGCACCGGGGAGCTGTTTTTT. It is translated as CASSLEGTGELFF.

The CDR3 sequence: CASSQLTGGLETQYF. The CDR3 DNA reads as TGTGCCAGCAGCCAGTTAACTGGGGGGCTGGAGACCCAGTACTTC. The chain links TRBV14 to TRBJ2-5; D might be TRBD1 or TRBD2, each matching 6 bases. Germline CDR1 SGHDN, CDR2 FVKESK. V was clipped by 3 bases and J by 5 bases, with 16 bases between them. The CDR3 has 15 residues.